The 7 T cell receptor beta chains given below trace back to one sample, sequenced in a study of regulatory T cells in long-lasting Graves disease. Libraries of TCR beta came from iRepertoire HTBI primers plus Arm-PCR of CDR3 regions. TCRdb re-called the multiplex PCR reads with MiXCR, one entry per CDR3 protein. The sample lists 300,000 to 450,000 distinct CDR3 sequences, about 14% occurring once. Time point defined: newly diagnosed GD, antithyroid drugs for less than 3 months. There was RNA extracted from PBMCs, and the TCR library was made from it. The material sequenced was peripheral blood mononuclear cells (PBMCs), taken at new diagnosis, from a patient treated with antithyroid drugs. These receptor sequences come from a female donor with Graves disease.

The chain links TRBV27 to TRBJ1-4; TRBD1 matches at 9 bases. The CDR3 runs to 17 residues. J gave up 7 bases and V 2 bases, and 11 bases lay outside the gene matches. Germline-derived CDR1 and CDR2 are MNHEY and SMNVEV (reference sequence). This chain's CDR3 is CASSLRVRTGVGEKLFF. CDR3 bases: TGTGCCAGCAGTTTAAGGGTCCGGACAGGGGTTGGTGAAAAACTGTTTTTT. The full variable domain, its missing parts supplied by reference TRBV27 and TRBJ1-4, is EAQVTQNPRYLITVTGKKLTVTCSQNMNHEYMSWYRQDPGLGLRQIYYSMNVEVTDKGDVPEGYKVSRKEKRNFPLILESPSPNQTSLYFCASSLRVRTGVGEKLFFGSGTQLSVL.

The chain uses TRBV20-1 and TRBJ2-7; D is unclear. The CDR3 contains 12 residues. Germline CDR1 and CDR2: DFQATT and SNEGSKA (reference sequence). The V and J ends lost 5 bases and 1 base respectively, with 9 bases between them. CDR3 sequence: CSAGLSSYEQYF. The DNA of the CDR3 is TGCAGTGCTGGCTTGAGTTCCTACGAGCAGTACTTC.

About this clonotype: A single base is all that separates this from a far larger clone, so a read error is likely. The chain uses TRBV10-3 and TRBJ1-2, with no clear D. The CDR3 loop spans 15 amino acids. From germline, CDR1 is ENHRY and CDR2 SYGVKD. Trimming removed 6 bases at V and 2 bases at J, with 16 bases between. The CDR3 here is CAIRLAASPNYGYTF. For the CDR3, the DNA is TGTGCCATCAGGTTGGCAGCAAGCCCCAACTATGGCTACACCTTC.

This clonotype showed up just a few times. This sequence joins TRBV28 and TRBJ1-5; D gene uncertain. Trimming shortened V by 4 bases and J by 7 bases, and 8 bases separated the two germline ends. Per germline, CDR1 MDHEN and CDR2 SYDVKM. The CDR3 runs 12 residues. CDR3 in amino acids: CASSSGEQPQHF. The CDR3 nucleotides are TGTGCCAGCAGTTCTGGAGAGCAGCCCCAGCATTTT.

V gene TRBV6-5 combines with J gene TRBJ2-2, with D possibly matching TRBD2 (5 bases). CDR3 size: 16 residues. The V and J ends lost 2 bases and 4 bases respectively, with 14 bases between them. Germline V lookup: CDR1 MNHEY, CDR2 SVGAGI. CDR3 DNA: TGTGCCAGCAGTTACGTCAGGCCGAGGGCCACCGGGGAGCTGTTTTTT. Residues: CASSYVRPRATGELFF.

This clonotype occurred many times. This chain links TRBV10-3 with TRBJ2-1; 8 bases match TRBD1. Germline CDR1 is ENHRY and CDR2 is SYGVKD. J lost 5 bases, V lost 5 bases, and 2 bases had no gene match. This CDR3 comprises 13 residues. CDR3 sequence reads: CAISRTGNNEQFF. The CDR3 nucleotides read TGTGCCATCAGTAGGACAGGGAACAATGAGCAGTTCTTC.

At least ten counts were recorded for this clonotype. This chain connects TRBV7-3 to TRBJ1-5; maybe TRBD1 (6 bases). Germline CDR1 and CDR2: SGHTA and FQGTGA. The CDR3 runs 14 residues. With 3 bases removed from V and 10 bases from J, the gap between germline ends came to 16 bases. The CDR3 reads CASSFPTGVGPQHF. The CDR3 nucleotides are TGTGCCAGCAGCTTCCCGACAGGTGTAGGCCCCCAGCATTTT.